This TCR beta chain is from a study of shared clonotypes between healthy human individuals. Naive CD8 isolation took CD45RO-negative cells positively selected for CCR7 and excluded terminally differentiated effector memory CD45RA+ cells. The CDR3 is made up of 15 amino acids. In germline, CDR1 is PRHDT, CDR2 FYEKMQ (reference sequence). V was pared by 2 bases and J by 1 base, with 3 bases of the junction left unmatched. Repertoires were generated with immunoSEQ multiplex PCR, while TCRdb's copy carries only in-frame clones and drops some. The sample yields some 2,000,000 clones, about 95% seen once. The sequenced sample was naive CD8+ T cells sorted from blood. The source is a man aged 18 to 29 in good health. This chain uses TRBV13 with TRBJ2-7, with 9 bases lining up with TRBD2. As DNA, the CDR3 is TGTGCCAGCAGCTTATCTAGCGGGGAATCCTACGAGCAGTACTTC. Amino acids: CASSLSSGESYEQYF. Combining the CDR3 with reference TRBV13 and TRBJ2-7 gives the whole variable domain AAGVIQSPRHLIKEKRETATLKCYPIPRHDTVYWYQQGPGQDPQFLISFYEKMQSDKGSIPDRFSAQQFSDYHSELNMSSLELGDSALYFCASSLSSGESYEQYFGPGTRLTVT.